This is a list of T cell receptor beta chains from one sample in a study of T cell clones after liver transplantation. The data were produced by immunoSEQ multiplex PCR, yet TCRdb's version contains in-frame clones alone and is incomplete. The top ten clones hold roughly 25% of a sample with more than 20,000 clones, 80% to 95% of them seen once. Sequencing was performed on CD8+ T cells from blood, taken around 27 months after liver transplant. The source is a human patient who received a liver transplant. Some T cells may have originated in the graft donor. Each CDR3 is given with its conserved first and last residue. Each record gives: CDR3 length, V gene, D gene, clone size, J gene, CDR3 DNA, CDR3 protein. A D gene is named only where the DNA matches it firmly. Clone size appears in some rows only: once, few, many, or a class for an expanded clone.

17	TRBV7-9	TRBD1	-	TRBJ2-3	TGTGCCAGCAGCCTCACTCCAGGGACAGGGGACACAGATACGCAGTATTTT	CASSLTPGTGDTDTQYF
15	TRBV13	-	-	TRBJ2-7	TGTGCCAGCACACTTGGGGCTAAAAAACAGTACGAGCAGTACTTC	CASTLGAKKQYEQYF
14	TRBV19	-	-	TRBJ2-3	TGTGCCAGTACCCGGAGACCTAGCACAGATACGCAGTATTTT	CASTRRPSTDTQYF
15	TRBV27	TRBD1	-	TRBJ2-2	TGTGCCAGCAGATTAGGACAGGGGGCAACCGGGGAGCTGTTTTTT	CASRLGQGATGELFF
15	TRBV28	-	-	TRBJ2-5	TGTGCCAGCAGTACTGACAGTTACCAAGATCTGACCCAGTACTTC	CASSTDSYQDLTQYF
15	TRBV28	TRBD2	-	TRBJ2-5	TGTGCCAGCAGCCACCTGGATAGCGGGCAAGAGACCCAGTACTTC	CASSHLDSGQETQYF
16	TRBV27	TRBD2	once	TRBJ2-1	TGTGCCAGCAGTTTTTCTCCACCGGGACTATACAATGAGCAGTTCTTC	CASSFSPPGLYNEQFF
14	TRBV9	TRBD2	-	TRBJ2-7	TGTGCCAGCAGCGTAGAGGGACTAGCGGGCGAGCAGTACTTC	CASSVEGLAGEQYF
15	TRBV27	-	-	TRBJ1-1	TGTGCCAGCAGCCATATGCTGGGGCAGCCGACTGAAGCTTTCTTT	CASSHMLGQPTEAFF
15	TRBV2	TRBD1	-	TRBJ2-1	TGTGCCAGCAGGGTGGGACAGGCGAACTACAATGAGCAGTTCTTC	CASRVGQANYNEQFF
15	TRBV4-2	TRBD2	-	TRBJ2-7	TGTGCCAGCAGCCAATCGGCTAGCGGGTGGTACGAGCAGTACTTC	CASSQSASGWYEQYF
14	TRBV7-9	-	-	TRBJ2-1	TGTGCCAGCAGCTTAGTGCCAGGGGGGAATGAGCAGTTCTTC	CASSLVPGGNEQFF
16	TRBV7-9	-	-	TRBJ1-1	TGTGCCAGCAGCTTAGGGGGCGGGGCTCTGAACACTGAAGCTTTCTTT	CASSLGGGALNTEAFF
13	TRBV2	TRBD2	-	TRBJ2-2	TGTGCCGGGGGGACTACAAACACCGGGGAGCTGTTTTTT	CAGGTTNTGELFF
18	TRBV7-3	TRBD2	-	TRBJ2-3	TGTGCCAGCAGCTTAGCCCCGGGACTAGCGGATAGCACAGATACGCAGTATTTT	CASSLAPGLADSTDTQYF
13	TRBV11-3	-	-	TRBJ1-1	TGTGCCAGCAGCTTAACATTGGGCACTGAAGCTTTCTTT	CASSLTLGTEAFF
14	TRBV27	TRBD2	-	TRBJ2-7	TGTGCCAGCAGTCATAGCAGCGGGAGTGGCGAGCAGTACTTC	CASSHSSGSGEQYF
13	TRBV10-3	-	once	TRBJ1-1	TGTGCCATCAGATCGGACGGGAACACTGAAGCTTTCTTT	CAIRSDGNTEAFF
12	TRBV9	TRBD2	once	TRBJ2-5	TGTGCCAGCAGCGTGGGAGGGGAGACCCAGTACTTC	CASSVGGETQYF
13	TRBV6-5	-	-	TRBJ2-7	TGTGCCAGCAGTTACTCGACCGGGGCGATGTTGTACTTC	CASSYSTGAMLYF
14	TRBV10-3	-	-	TRBJ2-7	TGTGCCATCAGTGAGAGAGACTACTCCTACGAGCAGTACTTC	CAISERDYSYEQYF
17	TRBV4-3	TRBD2	-	TRBJ2-5	TGCGCCAGCAGCCAAGGATTAGCGGGAGGGTACCAAGAGACCCAGTACTTC	CASSQGLAGGYQETQYF
14	TRBV9	-	-	TRBJ2-2	TGTGCCAGCAGCCCCCAAGGAGGGACCGGGGAGCTGTTTTTT	CASSPQGGTGELFF
12	TRBV7-9	-	-	TRBJ2-2	TGTGCCAGACTCCGCCTGACCGGGGAGCTGTTTTTT	CARLRLTGELFF
13	TRBV5-4	-	-	TRBJ1-1	TGTGCCAGCAGCTTGGCCACGGGGACTGAAGCTTTCTTT	CASSLATGTEAFF
16	TRBV14	TRBD1	-	TRBJ1-2	TGTGCCAGCAGCCAAGTTCGGCAGGGGGCGAAGGATGGCTACACCTTC	CASSQVRQGAKDGYTF
13	TRBV4-1	-	-	TRBJ2-1	TGCGCCAGCAGCCAAGAGGGATTCGTTGAGCAGTTCTTC	CASSQEGFVEQFF
15	TRBV5-8	-	-	TRBJ2-1	TGTGCCAGCAGCTACAAGATGGACTCCTACAATGAGCAGTTCTTC	CASSYKMDSYNEQFF
15	TRBV2	-	-	TRBJ2-3	TGTGCCAGCAGTGAAGCTCAAGGGGATGCAGATACGCAGTATTTT	CASSEAQGDADTQYF
14	TRBV27	-	-	TRBJ2-3	TGTGCCAGCAGTTTATCTAGGGCCACAGATACGCAGTATTTT	CASSLSRATDTQYF
16	TRBV7-2	-	-	TRBJ2-5	TGTGCCAGCAGCTCCCACGGGGGCGACAGTGGAGAGACCCAGTACTTC	CASSSHGGDSGETQYF
15	TRBV19	TRBD1	-	TRBJ1-2	TGTGCCAGTAGTAACCCGGGACAGGGGGCCTATGGCTACACCTTC	CASSNPGQGAYGYTF
15	TRBV25-1	-	-	TRBJ1-1	TGTGCCAGCAGTGAATACGACCGGGGGGACACTGAAGCTTTCTTT	CASSEYDRGDTEAFF
15	TRBV15	-	-	TRBJ2-1	TGTGCCACCAGCACGGAGGGCCACGACCGATATGAGCAGTTCTTC	CATSTEGHDRYEQFF
14	TRBV27	-	-	TRBJ2-2	TGTGCCAGCAGCTCCCAGCGGGCGACCGGGGAGCTGTTTTTT	CASSSQRATGELFF
18	TRBV27	-	once	TRBJ2-3	TGTGCCAGCAGTTCCCTTCTCGGGTCATCGCGGGGAACAGATACGCAGTATTTT	CASSSLLGSSRGTDTQYF
17	TRBV11-3	TRBD1	-	TRBJ1-4	TGTGCCAGCAGCCCATCTACTGTCAGGGGGCCTGGAGAAAAACTGTTTTTT	CASSPSTVRGPGEKLFF
13	TRBV27	-	-	TRBJ2-7	TGTGCCAGCAGCCAGACAGACTCCTACGAGCAGTACTTC	CASSQTDSYEQYF
15	TRBV27	-	-	TRBJ2-2	TGTGCCAGCAGTTTTTTTAGGCAGGGTGACGGGGAGCTGTTTTTT	CASSFFRQGDGELFF
14	TRBV5-4	-	once	TRBJ1-1	TGTGCCAGCAGCTTGGGGGGGCTGAACACTGAAGCTTTCTTT	CASSLGGLNTEAFF
15	TRBV7-9	TRBD1	-	TRBJ2-7	TGTGCCAGCAGCTCACCGGGACAGGGACTTTACGAGCAGTACTTC	CASSSPGQGLYEQYF
14	TRBV18	-	once	TRBJ2-7	TGTGCCAGCTCACCAGATATTAGCGGCTACGAGCAGTACTTC	CASSPDISGYEQYF
17	TRBV14	-	-	TRBJ2-5	TGTGCCAGCAGCCAAGTACCCGTCGAGCTAAGCCAAGAGACCCAGTACTTC	CASSQVPVELSQETQYF
12	TRBV2	TRBD2	-	TRBJ2-1	TGTGCCAGCAACCTAGCGGGTAATGAGCAGTTCTTC	CASNLAGNEQFF
15	TRBV6-1	TRBD2	-	TRBJ2-7	TGTGCCAGCAGTGAAGCGGGAGGGAGGATTTACGAGCAGTACTTC	CASSEAGGRIYEQYF
14	TRBV2	-	-	TRBJ1-2	TGTGCCAGCAGTGGGCAGGGGATGAACTATGGCTACACCTTC	CASSGQGMNYGYTF
14	TRBV7-9	TRBD1	-	TRBJ1-5	TGTGCCAGCAGCCACAGGGGGGCAAATCAGCCCCAGCATTTT	CASSHRGANQPQHF
15	TRBV6-6	-	-	TRBJ1-5	TGTGCCAGCAGTTACTCGCCCATGACAGATCAGCCCCAGCATTTT	CASSYSPMTDQPQHF
15	TRBV27	-	-	TRBJ2-5	TGTGCCAGCAGTTTATACTCGGCCTTGAAAGAGACCCAGTACTTC	CASSLYSALKETQYF
19	TRBV11-3	-	-	TRBJ1-2	TGTGCCAGCAGCCCGCTTAGGGGAGACACCACCCCAGCTAACTATGGCTACACCTTC	CASSPLRGDTTPANYGYTF
14	TRBV19	TRBD2	-	TRBJ2-2	TGTGCCAGTAGTCCTGGACTAGTTACCGGGGAGCTGTTTTTT	CASSPGLVTGELFF
13	TRBV7-3	-	-	TRBJ2-5	TGTGCCAGCAGCTTCAGGCGGCAAGAGACCCAGTACTTC	CASSFRRQETQYF
13	TRBV27	-	once	TRBJ2-7	TGTGCCAGCAGTCCCCGGACTACCCGGGAGCAGTACTTC	CASSPRTTREQYF
14	TRBV7-2	-	-	TRBJ2-5	TGTGCCAGCAGCTTAGTAGGTCTCAAAGAGACCCAGTACTTC	CASSLVGLKETQYF
15	TRBV5-1	-	-	TRBJ1-2	TGCGCCAGCAGCTTGGACAGCCAAAAGACCAACGGCTACACCTTC	CASSLDSQKTNGYTF
13	TRBV10-3	-	-	TRBJ2-7	TGTGCCATCAGTGAGGGGGTGGCCTACGAGCAGTACTTC	CAISEGVAYEQYF
16	TRBV27	-	-	TRBJ2-1	TGTGCCAGCAGTTGGGGGGGGCTAGGTGGGGGCAATGAGCAGTTCTTC	CASSWGGLGGGNEQFF
17	TRBV6-1	TRBD2	-	TRBJ2-5	TGTGCCAGCAGTGAAGGGCCTAGCGGGGGCTGGGTGGAGACCCAGTACTTC	CASSEGPSGGWVETQYF
15	TRBV7-9	TRBD2	-	TRBJ2-7	TGTGCCAGCGACCTCTCCGGGACTAGCGATTACGAGCAGTACTTC	CASDLSGTSDYEQYF